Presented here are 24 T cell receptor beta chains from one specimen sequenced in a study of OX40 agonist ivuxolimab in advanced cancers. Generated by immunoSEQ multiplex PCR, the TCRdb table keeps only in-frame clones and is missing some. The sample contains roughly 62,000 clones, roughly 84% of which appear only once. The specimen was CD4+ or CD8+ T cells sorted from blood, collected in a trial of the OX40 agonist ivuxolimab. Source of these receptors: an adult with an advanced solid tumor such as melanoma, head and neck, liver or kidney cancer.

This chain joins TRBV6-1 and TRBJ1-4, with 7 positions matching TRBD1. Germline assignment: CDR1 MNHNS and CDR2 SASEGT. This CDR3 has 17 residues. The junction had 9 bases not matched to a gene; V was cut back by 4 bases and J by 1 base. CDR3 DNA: TGTGCCAGCAGTGGACAGGGAAAGGTGGGAACTAATGAAAAACTGTTTTTT. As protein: CASSGQGKVGTNEKLFF.

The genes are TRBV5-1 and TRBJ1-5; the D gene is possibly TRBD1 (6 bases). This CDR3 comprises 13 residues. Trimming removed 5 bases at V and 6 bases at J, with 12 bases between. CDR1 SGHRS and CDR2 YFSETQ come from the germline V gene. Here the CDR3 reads CASRRGEGQPQHF. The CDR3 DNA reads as TGCGCCAGCAGGAGGGGGGAGGGTCAGCCCCAGCATTTT.

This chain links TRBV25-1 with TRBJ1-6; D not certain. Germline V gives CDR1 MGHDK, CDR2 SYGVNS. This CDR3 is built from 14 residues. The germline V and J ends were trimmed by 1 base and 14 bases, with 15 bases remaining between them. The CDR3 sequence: CASSEFGDPRALHF. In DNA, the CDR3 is TGTGCCAGCAGTGAATTCGGCGACCCTAGGGCCCTCCACTTT. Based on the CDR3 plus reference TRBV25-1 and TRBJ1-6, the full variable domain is EADIYQTPRYLVIGTGKKITLECSQTMGHDKMYWYQQDPGMELHLIHYSYGVNSTEKGDLSSESTVSRIRTEHFPLTLESARPSHTSQYLCASSEFGDPRALHFGNGTRLTVT.

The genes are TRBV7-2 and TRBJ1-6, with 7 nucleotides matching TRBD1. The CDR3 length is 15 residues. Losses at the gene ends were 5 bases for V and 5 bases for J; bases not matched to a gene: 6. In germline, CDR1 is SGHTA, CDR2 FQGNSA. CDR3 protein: CASSQTGADNSPLHF. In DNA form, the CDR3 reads TGTGCCAGCAGCCAAACAGGGGCGGATAATTCACCCCTCCACTTT.

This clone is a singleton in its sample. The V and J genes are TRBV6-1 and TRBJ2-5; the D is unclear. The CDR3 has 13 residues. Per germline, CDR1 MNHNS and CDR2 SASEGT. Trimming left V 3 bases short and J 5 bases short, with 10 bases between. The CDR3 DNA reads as TGTGCCAGCAGTGACAGTAGATGGGAGACCCAGTACTTC. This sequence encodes CASSDSRWETQYF.

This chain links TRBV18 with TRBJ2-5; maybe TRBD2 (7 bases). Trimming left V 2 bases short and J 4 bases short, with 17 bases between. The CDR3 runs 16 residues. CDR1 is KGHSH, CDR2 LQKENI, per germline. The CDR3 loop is CASSPTGGGRGETQYF. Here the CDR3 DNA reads TGTGCCAGCTCACCAACTGGCGGGGGCCGGGGAGAGACCCAGTACTTC.

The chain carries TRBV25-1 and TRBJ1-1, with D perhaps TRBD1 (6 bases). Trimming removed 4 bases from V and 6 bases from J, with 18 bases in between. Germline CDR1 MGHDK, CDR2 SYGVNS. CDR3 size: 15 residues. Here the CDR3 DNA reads TGTGCCAGCAGTGCAGCACAGGGTATGTTGGCTGAAGCTTTCTTT. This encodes CASSAAQGMLAEAFF. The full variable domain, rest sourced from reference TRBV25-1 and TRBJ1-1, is EADIYQTPRYLVIGTGKKITLECSQTMGHDKMYWYQQDPGMELHLIHYSYGVNSTEKGDLSSESTVSRIRTEHFPLTLESARPSHTSQYLCASSAAQGMLAEAFFGQGTRLTVV.

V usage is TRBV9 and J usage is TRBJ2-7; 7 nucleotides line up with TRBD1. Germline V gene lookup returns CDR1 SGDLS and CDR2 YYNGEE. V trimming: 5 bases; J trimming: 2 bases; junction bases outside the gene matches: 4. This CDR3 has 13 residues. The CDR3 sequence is CASRDRVTYEQYF. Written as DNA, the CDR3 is TGTGCCAGCAGAGACAGGGTGACCTACGAGCAGTACTTC.

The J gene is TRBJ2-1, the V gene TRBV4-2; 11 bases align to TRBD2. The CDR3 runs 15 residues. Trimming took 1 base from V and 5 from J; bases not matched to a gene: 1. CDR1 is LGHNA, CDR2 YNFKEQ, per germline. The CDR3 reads CASSQGLAGNNEQFF. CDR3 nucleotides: TGTGCCAGCAGCCAAGGACTAGCGGGGAACAATGAGCAGTTCTTC.

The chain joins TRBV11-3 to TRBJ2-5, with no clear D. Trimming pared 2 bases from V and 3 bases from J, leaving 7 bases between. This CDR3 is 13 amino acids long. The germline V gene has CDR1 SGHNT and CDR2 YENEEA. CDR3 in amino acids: CASSLSREETQYF. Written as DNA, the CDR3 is TGTGCCAGCAGCTTATCCCGGGAAGAGACCCAGTACTTC.

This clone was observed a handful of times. CDR3 amino acids: CATSRPGLPANTEAFF. The CDR3 DNA sequence: TGTGCCACCAGCAGACCTGGTCTTCCCGCGAACACTGAAGCTTTCTTT. The chain recombines TRBV15 with TRBJ1-1, with D unresolved. The CDR3 spans 16 residues. CDR1 is LNHNV, CDR2 YYDKDF, per germline (reference sequence). Trimming left V 2 bases short and J 1 base short, with 14 bases between.

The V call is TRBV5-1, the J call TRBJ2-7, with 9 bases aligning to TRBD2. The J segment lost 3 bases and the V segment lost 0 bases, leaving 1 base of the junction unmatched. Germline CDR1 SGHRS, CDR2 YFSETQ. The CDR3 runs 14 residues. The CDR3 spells CASSLGGGDYEQYF. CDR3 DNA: TGCGCCAGCAGCTTGGGCGGGGGGGACTACGAGCAGTACTTC.

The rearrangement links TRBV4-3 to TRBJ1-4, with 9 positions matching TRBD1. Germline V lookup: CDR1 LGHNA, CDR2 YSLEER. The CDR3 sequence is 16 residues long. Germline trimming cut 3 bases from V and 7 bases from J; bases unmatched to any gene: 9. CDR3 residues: CASSHVPGQGSEKLFF. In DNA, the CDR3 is TGCGCCAGCAGCCATGTACCGGGACAGGGATCTGAAAAACTGTTTTTT.

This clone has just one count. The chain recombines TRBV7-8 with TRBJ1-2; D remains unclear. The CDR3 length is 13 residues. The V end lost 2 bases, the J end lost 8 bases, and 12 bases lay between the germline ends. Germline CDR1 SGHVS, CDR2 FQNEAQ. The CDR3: CASSLKKTVGYTF. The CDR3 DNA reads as TGTGCCAGCAGCTTAAAGAAGACCGTGGGCTACACCTTC.

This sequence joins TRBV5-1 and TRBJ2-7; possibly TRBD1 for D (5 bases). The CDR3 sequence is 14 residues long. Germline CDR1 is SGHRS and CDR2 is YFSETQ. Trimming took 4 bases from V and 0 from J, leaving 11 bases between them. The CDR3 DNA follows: TGCGCCAGCAGCCCGGACACAAACTCCTACGAGCAGTACTTC. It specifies CASSPDTNSYEQYF.

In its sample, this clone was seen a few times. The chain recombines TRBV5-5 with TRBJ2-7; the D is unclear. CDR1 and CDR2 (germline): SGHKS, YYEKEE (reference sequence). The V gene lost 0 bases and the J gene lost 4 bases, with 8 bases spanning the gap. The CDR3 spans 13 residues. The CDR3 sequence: CASSLVPLYEQYF. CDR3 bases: TGTGCCAGCAGCTTGGTACCCCTTTACGAGCAGTACTTC.

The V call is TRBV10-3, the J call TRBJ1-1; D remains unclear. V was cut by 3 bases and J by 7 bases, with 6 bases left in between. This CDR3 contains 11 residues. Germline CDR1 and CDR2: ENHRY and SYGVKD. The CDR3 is CAISDPYEAFF. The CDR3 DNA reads TGTGCCATCAGTGATCCGTATGAAGCTTTCTTT.

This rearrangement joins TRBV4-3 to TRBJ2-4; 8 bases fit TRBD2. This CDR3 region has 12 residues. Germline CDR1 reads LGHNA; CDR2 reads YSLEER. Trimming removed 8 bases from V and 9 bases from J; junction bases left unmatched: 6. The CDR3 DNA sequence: TGCGCCAGCCGGGGGGGCGGAGGCATTCAGTACTTC. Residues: CASRGGGGIQYF.

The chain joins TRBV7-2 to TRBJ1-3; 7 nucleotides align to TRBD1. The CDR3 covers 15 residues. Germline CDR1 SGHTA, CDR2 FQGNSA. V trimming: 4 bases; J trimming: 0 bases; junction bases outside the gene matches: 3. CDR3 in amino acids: CASSWGQNSGNTIYF. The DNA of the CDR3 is TGTGCCAGCAGCTGGGGACAGAACTCTGGAAACACCATATATTTT.

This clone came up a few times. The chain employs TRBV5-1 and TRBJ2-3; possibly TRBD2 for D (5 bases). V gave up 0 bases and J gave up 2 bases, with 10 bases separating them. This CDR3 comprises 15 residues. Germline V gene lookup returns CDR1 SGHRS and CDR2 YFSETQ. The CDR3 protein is CASSLDGVITDTQYF. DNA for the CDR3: TGCGCCAGCAGCTTGGACGGGGTGATCACAGATACGCAGTATTTT.

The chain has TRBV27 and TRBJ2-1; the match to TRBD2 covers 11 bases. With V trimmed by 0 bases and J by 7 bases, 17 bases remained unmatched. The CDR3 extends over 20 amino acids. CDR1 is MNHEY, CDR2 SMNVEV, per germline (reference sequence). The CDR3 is CASSLSRLAGGRRVRNEQFF. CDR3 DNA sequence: TGTGCCAGCAGTTTATCCCGCCTAGCGGGGGGCCGAAGGGTGAGGAATGAGCAGTTCTTC.

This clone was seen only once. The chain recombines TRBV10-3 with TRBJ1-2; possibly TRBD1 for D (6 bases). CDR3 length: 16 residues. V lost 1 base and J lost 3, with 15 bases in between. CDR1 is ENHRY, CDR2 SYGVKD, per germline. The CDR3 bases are TGTGCCATCAGTGAGTACACAGGGAAGTCGGACTATGGCTACACCTTC. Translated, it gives CAISEYTGKSDYGYTF.

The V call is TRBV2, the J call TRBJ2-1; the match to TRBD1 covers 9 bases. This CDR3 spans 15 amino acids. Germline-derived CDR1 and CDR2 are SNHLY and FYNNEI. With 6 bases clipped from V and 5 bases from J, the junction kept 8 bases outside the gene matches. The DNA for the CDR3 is TGTGCCAGCAGGAAGGGACAGGGATTCGACAATGAGCAGTTCTTC. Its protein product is CASRKGQGFDNEQFF.

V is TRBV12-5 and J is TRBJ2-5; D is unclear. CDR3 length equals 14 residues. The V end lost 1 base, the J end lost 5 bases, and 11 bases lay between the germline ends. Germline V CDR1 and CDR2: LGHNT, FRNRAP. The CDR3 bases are TGTGCTAGTGGTTTGGGGACGGTCGAGGAGACCCAGTACTTC. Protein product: CASGLGTVEETQYF.